Below, 2 T cell receptor beta chains from the same sample are listed, as sequenced in a study of OX40 agonist ivuxolimab in advanced cancers. The repertoire was sequenced with immunoSEQ multiplex PCR; TCRdb's copy has only in-frame clones and lacks some. This table holds some 69,000 clones, about 88% found once. The sequencing used CD4+ or CD8+ T cells sorted from blood, collected in a trial of the OX40 agonist ivuxolimab. The receptors shown here come from an adult with an advanced solid tumor such as melanoma, head and neck, liver or kidney cancer.

The V and J genes are TRBV5-1 and TRBJ2-6; D might be TRBD2 (5 bases). Germline loops: CDR1 SGHRS, CDR2 YFSETQ. The CDR3 length is 15 residues. The germline V and J ends were trimmed by 7 bases and 0 bases, with 11 bases remaining between them. The CDR3 protein is CASRSGSSGANVLTF. DNA of the CDR3: TGCGCCAGCCGCTCGGGGAGCTCTGGGGCCAACGTCCTGACTTTC.

Only one count was recorded for this clone. Other DNA sequences in this specimen translate into the identical CDR3. V is TRBV2 and J is TRBJ2-3; D gene ambiguous. Between the trimmed V and J ends, which lost 0 bases and 6 bases, there was a span of 4 bases. There are 12 residues in the CDR3. The germline CDR1 and CDR2 sequences are SNHLY and FYNNEI. The chain's CDR3 is CASSEARDTQYF. Here the CDR3 DNA reads TGTGCCAGCAGTGAAGCCAGGGATACGCAGTATTTT.